The present entry profiles one T cell receptor beta chain with its context. Its antigen is unknown. The sample originates from a study of T cell repertoires in cytomegalovirus infection. Looking at the study overall: The authors used CMV epitopes that were HLA-C-restricted (recently identified) and HLA-B-restricted (well studied). In public TCR beta signatures, there were indications of both CMV infection and matching HLA type.

TCRdb processed the reads anew with MiXCR; each CDR3 protein has one entry. Here the sample spans 310,000 or so distinct CDR3 sequences, more than 20% being singletons. The study's findings and limits: Dominant in the ex vivo response were TCR beta clonotypes restricted by HLA-C and specific for CMV. Of the TCR beta families, the public ones yielded a cumulative frequency that identified carriers of CMV plus the relevant HLA.

The sequence was obtained from a human donor in good health (CMV status not recorded). Some clones in this sample may be carry-over from other donors' samples. The specimen comprised cultured PBMCs, sampled from culture after CMV antigen stimulation.

This CDR3 is CASSLPTSGRTFGEQFF. The DNA for the CDR3 is TGTGCCAGCAGTCTCCCTACTAGCGGGAGAACGTTTGGTGAGCAGTTCTTC. The chain combines TRBV28 with TRBJ2-1; 11 bases agree with TRBD2. Trimming cost V 5 bases and J 9 bases; bases outside gene matches: 15. The germline V gene has CDR1 MDHEN and CDR2 SYDVKM. This CDR3 region has 17 residues.